The next 8 T cell receptor beta chains were all read from a single sample in a study of molecular identifiers for immune sequencing clone quantification. TCRdb re-analysed the PCR reads in MiXCR, keeping a single row per CDR3 protein. The table shows 85,000 to 100,000 distinct CDR3 sequences, with approximately 24% occurring only once. The sequencing sample was made of naive CD8+ T cells from blood, with Jurkat cell RNA spiked in. Subset indicated: FACS-sorted CD8+CD4-CCR7+CD45RA+ naive T cells. These receptors came from a human donor in good health. Some libraries in this study had Jurkat cell RNA spiked in.

Of note for this clonotype: The junction shows a germline mismatch at one end, possibly a read error. This chain uses TRBV7-2 with TRBJ1-1; no definite D call. This CDR3 has 12 residues. Germline values: CDR1 SGHTA, CDR2 FQGNSA. The CDR3 sequence is CASSIAHTEAFF. The CDR3 DNA reads as TGTGCCAGCAGCATAGCCCACACTGAAGCTTTCTTT.

The gene calls are TRBV4-1 and TRBJ2-7; 9 nucleotides line up with TRBD1. Trimming removed 4 bases from V and 1 base from J; junction bases left unmatched: 5. CDR3 length: 15 residues. Germline lookup yields CDR1 MGHRA and CDR2 YSYEKL. CDR3 loop: CASSLTGQGSYEQYF. CDR3 nucleotides: TGCGCCAGCAGCCTCACCGGACAGGGGTCCTACGAGCAGTACTTC.

This clonotype was found a few times. A junction end diverges from the germline sequence, so it may reflect a read error. V usage is TRBV30 and J usage is TRBJ1-1; TRBD1 is a possible D gene (5 bases). In germline, CDR1 is GTSNPN, CDR2 SVGIG (reference sequence). This CDR3 region has 12 residues. The CDR3 here is CARSGGEAEAFF. CDR3 coding DNA: TGTGCCAGGAGTGGAGGGGAGGCTGAAGCTTTCTTT. The whole variable domain, remainder taken from reference TRBV30 and TRBJ1-1, is SQTIHQWPATLVQPVGSPLSLECTVEGTSNPNLYWYRQAAGRGLQLLFYSVGIGQISSEVPQNLSASRPQDRQFILSSKKLLLSDSGFYLCARSGGEAEAFFGQGTRLTVV.

This clonotype has at least ten counts. V and J are TRBV6-2 or TRBV6-3 and TRBJ1-5; maybe TRBD1 (5 bases). V was cut by 4 bases and J by 1 base, with 17 bases left in between. Per the germline V gene, CDR1 is MNHEY and CDR2 is SVGEGT. The CDR3 runs 17 residues. Here the CDR3 DNA reads TGTGCCAGCAGTTCCCGGGACTATACCATGAGCAATCAGCCCCAGCATTTT. It translates to CASSSRDYTMSNQPQHF.

This clonotype was seen once. No conserved phenylalanine or tryptophan is present at the end of the CDR3, so a read error is the likely explanation. The limits of the CDR3 on the DNA are not certain, so only TCRdb's listed CDR3 is given. The chain has TRBV12-3 or TRBV12-4 and TRBJ1-5; the table calls TRBD1, which could not be checked here. The CDR3 is 14 amino acids in total, end residues counted. This chain's CDR3 is CASRPGGSYQPQQI.

The gene calls are TRBV4-3 and TRBJ2-7, with a possible D match to TRBD2 (6 bases). V was clipped by 3 bases and J by 0 bases, with 12 bases between them. The CDR3 extends over 15 amino acids. From germline, CDR1 is LGHNA and CDR2 YSLEER. CDR3 region: CASSQGSGNSYEQYF. CDR3 DNA: TGCGCCAGCAGCCAGGGTAGCGGAAACTCCTACGAGCAGTACTTC.

On this clonotype: Since a much larger clone is just one base distant, this may be a read error. This CDR3 is CASCEVATDNQPQHF. The CDR3, as DNA: TGTGCCAGCTGTGAAGTGGCCACAGACAATCAGCCCCAGCATTTT. This chain joins TRBV6-1 and TRBJ1-5; the D is unclear. The germline V gene encodes CDR1 MNHNS and CDR2 SASEGT. The CDR3 spans 15 residues.

This clonotype was observed a handful of times. The chain employs TRBV28 and TRBJ2-1; TRBD2 agrees at 14 bases. The CDR3 has 15 amino acids. The germline V gene has CDR1 MDHEN and CDR2 SYDVKM. Losses at the gene ends were 4 bases for V and 9 bases for J; bases not matched to a gene: 5. The CDR3 sequence: CASSSGLAGDREQFF. The CDR3 region has the DNA TGTGCCAGCAGTTCGGGACTAGCGGGAGACCGTGAGCAGTTCTTC.